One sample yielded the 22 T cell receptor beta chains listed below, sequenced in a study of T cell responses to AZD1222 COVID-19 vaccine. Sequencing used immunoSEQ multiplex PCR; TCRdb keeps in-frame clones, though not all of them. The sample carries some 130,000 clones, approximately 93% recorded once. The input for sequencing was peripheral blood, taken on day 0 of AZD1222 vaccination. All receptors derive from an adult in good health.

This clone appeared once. CDR3 in DNA: TGTGCCAGCAGCATAGCATCAGGGGCAGCTAACTATGGCTACACCTTC. It specifies CASSIASGAANYGYTF. This chain links TRBV28 with TRBJ1-2; tentatively, D is TRBD1 (6 bases). Germline V gives CDR1 MDHEN, CDR2 SYDVKM. Trimming pared 6 bases from V and 0 bases from J, leaving 17 bases between. This CDR3 has 16 residues.

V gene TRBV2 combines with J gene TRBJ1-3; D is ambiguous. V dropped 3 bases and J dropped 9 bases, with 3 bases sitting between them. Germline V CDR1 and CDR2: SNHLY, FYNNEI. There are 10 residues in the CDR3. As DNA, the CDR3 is TGTGCCAGCAGTGAGCCCACCATATATTTT. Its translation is CASSEPTIYF.

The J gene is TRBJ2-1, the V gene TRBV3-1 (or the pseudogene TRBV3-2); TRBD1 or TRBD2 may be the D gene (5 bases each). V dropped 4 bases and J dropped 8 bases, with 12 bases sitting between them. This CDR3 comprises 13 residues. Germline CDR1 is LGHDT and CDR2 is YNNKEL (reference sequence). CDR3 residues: CASSRGRGDEQFF. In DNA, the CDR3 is TGTGCCAGCAGCCGGGGACGTGGCGATGAGCAGTTCTTC.

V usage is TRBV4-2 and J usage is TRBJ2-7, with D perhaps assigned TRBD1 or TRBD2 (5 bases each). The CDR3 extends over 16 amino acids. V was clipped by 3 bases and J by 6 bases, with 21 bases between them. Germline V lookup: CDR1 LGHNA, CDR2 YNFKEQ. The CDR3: CASSQVGAVLSSEQYF. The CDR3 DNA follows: TGTGCCAGCAGCCAGGTCGGGGCAGTTCTGTCTTCCGAGCAGTACTTC.

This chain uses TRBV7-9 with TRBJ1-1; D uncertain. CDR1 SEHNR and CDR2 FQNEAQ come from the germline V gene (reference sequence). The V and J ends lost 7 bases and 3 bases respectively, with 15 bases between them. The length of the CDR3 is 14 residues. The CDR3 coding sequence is TGTGCCAGCATTCTTGGGGAGTTCTACACTGAAGCTTTCTTT. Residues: CASILGEFYTEAFF.

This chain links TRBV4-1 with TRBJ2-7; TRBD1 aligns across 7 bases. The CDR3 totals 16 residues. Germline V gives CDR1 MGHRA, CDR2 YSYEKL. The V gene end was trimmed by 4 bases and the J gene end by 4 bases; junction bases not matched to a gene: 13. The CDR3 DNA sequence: TGCGCCAGCAGCCCCGAAGGCCCTGACAGGGAGTACGAGCAGTACTTC. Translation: CASSPEGPDREYEQYF.

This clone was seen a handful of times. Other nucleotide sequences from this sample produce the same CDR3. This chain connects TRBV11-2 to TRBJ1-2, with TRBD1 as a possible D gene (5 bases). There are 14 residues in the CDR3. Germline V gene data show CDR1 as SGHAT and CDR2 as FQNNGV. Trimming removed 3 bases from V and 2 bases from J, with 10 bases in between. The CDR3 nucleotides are TGTGCCAGCAGCTTTGGGGGTACGAACTATGGCTACACCTTC. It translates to CASSFGGTNYGYTF.

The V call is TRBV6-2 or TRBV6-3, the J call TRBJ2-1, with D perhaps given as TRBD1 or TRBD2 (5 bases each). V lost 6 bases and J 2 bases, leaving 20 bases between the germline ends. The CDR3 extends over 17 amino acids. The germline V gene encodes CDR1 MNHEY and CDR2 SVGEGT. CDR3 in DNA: TGTGCCAGCAGCCCCTTGCCGGGGCGCCATGCCTACAATGAGCAGTTCTTC. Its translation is CASSPLPGRHAYNEQFF.

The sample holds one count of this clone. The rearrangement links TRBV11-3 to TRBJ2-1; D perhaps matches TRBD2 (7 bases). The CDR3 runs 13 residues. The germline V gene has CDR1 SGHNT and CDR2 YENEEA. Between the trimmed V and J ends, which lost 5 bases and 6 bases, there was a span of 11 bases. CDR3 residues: CASSLGGRNEQFF. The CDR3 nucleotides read TGTGCCAGCAGCCTCGGGGGGCGCAATGAGCAGTTCTTC.

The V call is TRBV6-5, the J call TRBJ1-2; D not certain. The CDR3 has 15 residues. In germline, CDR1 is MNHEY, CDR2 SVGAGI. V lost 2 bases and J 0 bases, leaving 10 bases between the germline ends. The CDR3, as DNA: TGTGCCAGCAGTTACGTGTACTCTACTAACTATGGCTACACCTTC. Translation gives CASSYVYSTNYGYTF.

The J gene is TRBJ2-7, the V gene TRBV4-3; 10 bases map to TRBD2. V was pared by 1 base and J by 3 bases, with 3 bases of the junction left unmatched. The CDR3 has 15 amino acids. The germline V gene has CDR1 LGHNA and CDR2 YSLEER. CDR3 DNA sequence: TGCGCCAGCAGCCAAGTTGCTAGCGGGAGCTACGAGCAGTACTTC. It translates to CASSQVASGSYEQYF.

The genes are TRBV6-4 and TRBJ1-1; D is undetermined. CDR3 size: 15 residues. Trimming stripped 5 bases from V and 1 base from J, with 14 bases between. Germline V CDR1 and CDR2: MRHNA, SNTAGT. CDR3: CASSRGQRRNTEAFF. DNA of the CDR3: TGTGCCAGCAGTCGAGGCCAAAGAAGGAACACTGAAGCTTTCTTT.

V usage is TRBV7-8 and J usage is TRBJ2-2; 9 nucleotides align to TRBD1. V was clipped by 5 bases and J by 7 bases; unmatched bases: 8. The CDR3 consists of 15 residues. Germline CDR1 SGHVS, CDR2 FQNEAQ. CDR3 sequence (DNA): TGTGCCAGCAGCCTCGCCGGGACAGGGTACGGGGAGCTGTTTTTT. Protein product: CASSLAGTGYGELFF. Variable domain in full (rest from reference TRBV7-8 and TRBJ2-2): GAGVSQSPRYKVAKRGQDVALRCDPISGHVSLFWYQQALGQGPEFLTYFQNEAQLDKSGLPSDRFFAERPEGSVSTLKIQRTQQEDSAVYLCASSLAGTGYGELFFGEGSRLTVL.

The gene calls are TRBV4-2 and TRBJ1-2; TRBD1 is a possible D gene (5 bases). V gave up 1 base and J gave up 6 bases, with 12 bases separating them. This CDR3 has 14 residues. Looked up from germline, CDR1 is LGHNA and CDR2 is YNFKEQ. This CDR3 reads CASSQVGGGNGYTF. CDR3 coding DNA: TGTGCCAGCAGCCAAGTCGGTGGGGGTAATGGCTACACCTTC.

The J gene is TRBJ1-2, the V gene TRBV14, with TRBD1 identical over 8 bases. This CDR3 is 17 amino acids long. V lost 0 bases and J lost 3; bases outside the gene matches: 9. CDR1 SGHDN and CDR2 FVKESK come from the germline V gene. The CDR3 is CASSQESRGRPDYGYTF. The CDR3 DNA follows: TGTGCCAGCAGCCAAGAGTCCAGGGGGCGTCCGGACTATGGCTACACCTTC. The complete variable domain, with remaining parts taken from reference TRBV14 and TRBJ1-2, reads EAGVTQFPSHSVIEKGQTVTLRCDPISGHDNLYWYRRVMGKEIKFLLHFVKESKQDESGMPNNRFLAERTGGTYSTLKVQPAELEDSGVYFCASSQESRGRPDYGYTFGSGTRLTVV.

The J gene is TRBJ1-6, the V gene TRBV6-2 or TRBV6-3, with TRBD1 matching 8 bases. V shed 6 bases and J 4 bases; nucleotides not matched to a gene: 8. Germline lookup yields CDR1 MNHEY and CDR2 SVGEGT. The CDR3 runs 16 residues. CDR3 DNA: TGTGCCAGCAGCCCCGGACAGGGCCGATATAATTCACCCCTCCACTTT. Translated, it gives CASSPGQGRYNSPLHF.

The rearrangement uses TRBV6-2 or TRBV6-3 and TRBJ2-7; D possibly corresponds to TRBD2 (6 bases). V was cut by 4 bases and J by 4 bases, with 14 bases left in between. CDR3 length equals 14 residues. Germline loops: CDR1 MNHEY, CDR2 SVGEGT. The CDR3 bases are TGTGCCAGCAGTTTCCCCGGACTACCTTACGAGCAGTACTTC. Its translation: CASSFPGLPYEQYF.

The chain's CDR3 is CAHLWGYTF. For the CDR3, the DNA is TGTGCCCACCTCTGGGGCTACACCTTC. This rearrangement joins TRBV21-1 to TRBJ1-2. TRBV21-1 is listed as a pseudogene. This CDR3 region has 9 residues.

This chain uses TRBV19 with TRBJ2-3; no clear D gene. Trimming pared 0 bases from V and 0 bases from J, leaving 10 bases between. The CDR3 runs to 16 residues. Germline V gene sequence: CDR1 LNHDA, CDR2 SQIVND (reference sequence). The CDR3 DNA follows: TGTGCCAGTAGTATAGAAGTCATGGCTAGCACAGATACGCAGTATTTT. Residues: CASSIEVMASTDTQYF.

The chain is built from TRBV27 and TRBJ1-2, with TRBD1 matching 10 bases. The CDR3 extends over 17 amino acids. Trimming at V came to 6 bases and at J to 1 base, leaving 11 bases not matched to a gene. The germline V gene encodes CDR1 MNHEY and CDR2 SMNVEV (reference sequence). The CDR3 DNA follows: TGTGCCAGCAGGACAGGGGGCGCGGGACCGGTTAACTATGGCTACACCTTC. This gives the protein CASRTGGAGPVNYGYTF.

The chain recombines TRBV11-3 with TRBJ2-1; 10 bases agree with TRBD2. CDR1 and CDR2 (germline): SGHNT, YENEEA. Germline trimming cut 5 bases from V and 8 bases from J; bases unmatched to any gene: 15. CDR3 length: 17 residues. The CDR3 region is CASSPKSGASGRDEQFF. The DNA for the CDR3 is TGTGCCAGCAGCCCAAAATCGGGGGCTAGCGGGAGAGATGAGCAGTTCTTC.

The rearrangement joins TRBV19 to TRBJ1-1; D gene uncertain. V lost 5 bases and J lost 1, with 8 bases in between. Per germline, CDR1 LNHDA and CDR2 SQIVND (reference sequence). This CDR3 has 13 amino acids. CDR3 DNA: TGTGCCAGTAGTGACTCACGGAACACTGAAGCTTTCTTT. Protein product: CASSDSRNTEAFF.